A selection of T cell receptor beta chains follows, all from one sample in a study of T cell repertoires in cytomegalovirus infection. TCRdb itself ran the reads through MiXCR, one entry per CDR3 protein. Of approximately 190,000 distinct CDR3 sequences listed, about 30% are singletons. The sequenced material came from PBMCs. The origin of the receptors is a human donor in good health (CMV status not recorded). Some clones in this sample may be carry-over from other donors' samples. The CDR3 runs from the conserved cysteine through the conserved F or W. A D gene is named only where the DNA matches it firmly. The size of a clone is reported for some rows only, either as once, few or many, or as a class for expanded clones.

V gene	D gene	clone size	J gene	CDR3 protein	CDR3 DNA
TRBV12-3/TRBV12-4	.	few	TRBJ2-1	CASSLRLPPSYNEQFF	TGTGCCAGCAGTTTAAGGCTCCCACCCTCCTACAATGAGCAGTTCTTC
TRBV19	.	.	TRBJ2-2	CASSDPGTTGELFF	TGTGCCAGTAGTGATCCGGGGACCACCGGGGAGCTGTTTTTT
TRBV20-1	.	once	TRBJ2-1	CSADGHNEQFF	TGCAGTGCTGACGGTCACAATGAGCAGTTCTTC
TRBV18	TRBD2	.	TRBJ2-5	CASSQQAPFSGGEETQYF	TGTGCCAGCTCACAACAGGCCCCCTTTAGCGGGGGGGAGGAGACCCAGTACTTC
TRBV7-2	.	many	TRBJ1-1	CASSGQIRSEAFF	TGTGCCAGCAGCGGACAGATAAGGTCTGAAGCTTTCTTT
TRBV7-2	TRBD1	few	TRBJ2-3	CASSYLGTGENTQYF	TGTGCCAGCAGCTACCTCGGGACAGGGGAGAATACGCAGTATTTT
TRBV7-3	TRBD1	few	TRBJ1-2	CASSLGTGPYYGYTF	TGTGCCAGCAGCCTAGGGACAGGCCCGTACTATGGCTACACCTTC
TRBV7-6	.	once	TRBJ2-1	CASSSTISPYNEQFF	TGTGCCAGCAGCTCCACAATTTCCCCCTACAATGAGCAGTTCTTC
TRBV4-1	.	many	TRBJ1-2	CASSQASGTYYGYTF	TGCGCCAGCAGCCAAGCTTCCGGGACATACTATGGCTACACCTTC
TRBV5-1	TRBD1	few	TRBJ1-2	CASSLEAGGGYTF	TGCGCCAGCAGCTTGGAGGCAGGGGGAGGCTACACCTTC
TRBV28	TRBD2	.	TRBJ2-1	CASSVTGLESEQFF	TGTGCCAGCAGCGTAACCGGACTAGAAAGTGAGCAGTTCTTC
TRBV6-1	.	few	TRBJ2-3	CASSPLSKGSTDTQYF	TGTGCCAGCAGTCCGCTCTCCAAGGGGAGCACAGATACGCAGTATTTT
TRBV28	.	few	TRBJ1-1	CASSPAGEGTEAFF	TGTGCCAGCAGTCCCGCCGGTGAGGGCACTGAAGCTTTCTTT
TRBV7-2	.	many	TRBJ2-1	CASSLTGAPYNEQFF	TGTGCCAGCAGCTTAACGGGGGCCCCCTACAATGAGCAGTTCTTC
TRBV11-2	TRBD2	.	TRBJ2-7	CASRPGLAGYEQYF	TGTGCCAGCCGGCCGGGACTAGCGGGGTACGAGCAGTACTTC